These 20 T cell receptor beta chains originate from one sample sequenced in a study of T cells in localized non-small cell lung cancer (TCRdb year 2020). Libraries were built with the immunoSEQ multiplex PCR assay. Held by TCRdb, this immuneACCESS table contains in-frame sequences only and omits some clones. Under half of the omission traces to an unresolved V gene where checked; the cause of the rest is unknown. Recorded for this sample are about 13,000 clones; approximately 28% of them occurred a single time. The ten largest clonotypes hold roughly 7.2% of the sample. The sequences come from lung tumor tissue, collected before any cancer treatment. The origin of the receptors is a female donor over 55 with stage I lung adenocarcinoma.

V and J are TRBV14 and TRBJ1-4; D perhaps matches TRBD1 (5 bases). Germline CDR1 SGHDN, CDR2 FVKESK. This CDR3 is 18 amino acids long. V shed 4 bases and J shed 2 bases, with 20 bases lying between them. CDR3 sequence: CASSLWDGSISTNEKLFF. The CDR3 nucleotides are TGTGCCAGCAGCCTTTGGGACGGGTCGATAAGTACTAATGAAAAACTGTTTTTT. The whole variable domain, remainder taken from reference TRBV14 and TRBJ1-4, is EAGVTQFPSHSVIEKGQTVTLRCDPISGHDNLYWYRRVMGKEIKFLLHFVKESKQDESGMPNNRFLAERTGGTYSTLKVQPAELEDSGVYFCASSLWDGSISTNEKLFFGSGTQLSVL.

This clone has ten or more counts. V is TRBV11-3 and J is TRBJ1-6; 7 bases fit TRBD1. CDR3 length: 14 residues. Germline CDR1 and CDR2: SGHNT and YENEEA. The J segment lost 5 bases and the V segment lost 5 bases, leaving 3 bases of the junction unmatched. The CDR3 sequence is CASSADRNNSPLHF. The CDR3 DNA reads as TGTGCCAGCAGCGCGGACAGGAATAATTCACCCCTCCACTTT.

This clone was found a few times. The chain employs TRBV6-8 and TRBJ1-1, with 8 bases fitting TRBD1. Germline V gene sequence: CDR1 MNHGY, CDR2 SAAAGT. V was pared by 0 bases and J by 4 bases, with 4 bases of the junction left unmatched. The CDR3 spans 15 residues. CDR3 residues: CASSYSRTGPTEAFF. For the CDR3, the DNA is TGTGCCAGCAGTTACTCGAGGACAGGGCCCACTGAAGCTTTCTTT.

The rearrangement uses TRBV19 and TRBJ2-1, with D possibly being TRBD1 or TRBD2 (5 bases each). Between the trimmed V and J ends, which lost 6 bases and 4 bases, there was a span of 16 bases. The CDR3 spans 15 residues. Per the germline V gene, CDR1 is LNHDA and CDR2 is SQIVND (reference sequence). This CDR3 reads CASSGTPGMYNEQFF. The CDR3 DNA reads as TGTGCCAGTAGCGGGACCCCGGGGATGTACAATGAGCAGTTCTTC.

The rearrangement uses TRBV19 and TRBJ1-2; D uncertain. Germline CDR1 is LNHDA and CDR2 is SQIVND (reference sequence). The CDR3 runs to 12 residues. V lost 7 bases and J lost 3, with 9 bases in between. CDR3 in amino acids: CASTSEDYGYTF. Here the CDR3 DNA reads TGTGCCAGTACGAGTGAGGACTATGGCTACACCTTC. The whole variable domain, filled in from reference TRBV19 and TRBJ1-2, reads DGGITQSPKYLFRKEGQNVTLSCEQNLNHDAMYWYRQDPGQGLRLIYYSQIVNDFQKGDIAEGYSVSREKKESFPLTVTSAQKNPTAFYLCASTSEDYGYTFGSGTRLTVV.

The chain combines TRBV19 with TRBJ2-7; D is uncertain. The CDR3 is 16 residues long. CDR1 and CDR2 (germline): LNHDA, SQIVND (reference sequence). The V and J ends lost 7 bases and 0 bases respectively, with 19 bases between them. CDR3 protein: CASTSGWGSFSYEQYF. The CDR3 region has the DNA TGTGCCAGTACCTCTGGCTGGGGATCATTCTCCTACGAGCAGTACTTC.

This clone occurred a few times. The genes are TRBV14 and TRBJ1-4; D is unresolved. V lost 0 bases to trimming and J lost 7 bases, with 6 bases between them. CDR1 SGHDN and CDR2 FVKESK come from the germline V gene. CDR3 size: 13 residues. CDR3 amino acids: CASSQDYGEKLFF. CDR3 DNA: TGTGCCAGCAGCCAAGATTACGGTGAAAAACTGTTTTTT.

At least ten counts were recorded for this clone. V usage is TRBV9 and J usage is TRBJ2-5, with a possible D match to TRBD2 (6 bases). Trimming removed 5 bases from V and 5 bases from J, with 13 bases in between. The CDR3 is 13 residues long. CDR1 and CDR2 (germline): SGDLS, YYNGEE. The CDR3 DNA reads TGTGCCAGCAGTGACGGGGGAGTGGAGACCCAGTACTTC. It encodes CASSDGGVETQYF.

Only a few counts were recorded for this clone. This rearrangement joins TRBV28 to TRBJ2-7, with D uncertain. The length of the CDR3 is 13 residues. The V gene's germline CDR1 is MDHEN and CDR2 SYDVKM. V was shortened by 2 bases and J by 4 bases, with 9 bases between the two germline ends. The DNA for the CDR3 is TGTGCCAGCAGTTTACACAGCGCATACGAGCAGTACTTC. The encoded protein is CASSLHSAYEQYF.

The genes are TRBV30 and TRBJ2-3; D uncertain. V lost 3 bases, J lost 6 bases, and 7 bases lay in between. The CDR3 runs 11 residues. Germline V gene sequence: CDR1 GTSNPN, CDR2 SVGIG (reference sequence). The CDR3 nucleotides read TGTGCCTGGAGCTCCCAGGATACGCAGTATTTT. Translated, it gives CAWSSQDTQYF.

The chain employs TRBV6-8 and TRBJ1-3; TRBD1 matches at 7 bases. The CDR3 length is 13 residues. V trimming: 5 bases; J trimming: 4 bases; junction bases outside the gene matches: 2. Germline values: CDR1 MNHGY, CDR2 SAAAGT. CDR3 in DNA: TGTGCCAGCAGTAGGGACAGCGGAAACACCATATATTTT. As protein: CASSRDSGNTIYF.

The rearrangement uses TRBV19 and TRBJ2-5; D is perhaps TRBD2 (6 bases). In germline, CDR1 is LNHDA, CDR2 SQIVND (reference sequence). The length of the CDR3 is 13 residues. V was pared by 4 bases and J by 7 bases, with 13 bases between. CDR3 nucleotide sequence: TGTGCCAGTAGTACGTTGCTGGGGGGGACCCAGTACTTC. This sequence encodes CASSTLLGGTQYF.

This clone was found a few times. This chain connects TRBV6-8 to TRBJ2-1, with 9 bases matching TRBD2. The CDR3 consists of 15 residues. J lost 4 bases, V lost 7 bases, and 8 bases had no gene match. The germline V gene encodes CDR1 MNHGY and CDR2 SAAAGT. CDR3 sequence reads: CASTPRAGGYNEQFF. The CDR3, as DNA: TGTGCCAGCACCCCGAGGGCGGGGGGGTACAATGAGCAGTTCTTC.

The chain couples TRBV5-1 to TRBJ2-3; the match to TRBD2 covers 10 bases. Germline V gene data show CDR1 as SGHRS and CDR2 as YFSETQ. V was pared by 3 bases and J by 3 bases, with 4 bases of the junction left unmatched. The CDR3 contains 15 residues. The CDR3 sequence is CASSWSGRGTDTQYF. DNA of the CDR3: TGCGCCAGCAGCTGGAGCGGGAGGGGGACAGATACGCAGTATTTT.

The CDR3 loop reads CASSPVTGSSYNSPLHF. CDR3 DNA: TGTGCCAGCTCTCCTGTGACTGGGAGCTCCTATAATTCACCCCTCCACTTT. This chain connects TRBV18 to TRBJ1-6; D is uncertain. With 6 bases removed from V and 0 bases from J, the gap between germline ends came to 15 bases. CDR1 KGHSH and CDR2 LQKENI come from the germline V gene. The CDR3 consists of 17 residues.

The chain has TRBV28 and TRBJ2-3; TRBD2 aligns across 9 bases. The germline CDR1 and CDR2 sequences are MDHEN and SYDVKM. The J segment lost 4 bases and the V segment lost 2 bases, leaving 4 bases of the junction unmatched. CDR3 length: 15 amino acids. The CDR3 nucleotides are TGTGCCAGCAGTTTAGGCGGGGGGGCATCAGATACGCAGTATTTT. Its protein product is CASSLGGGASDTQYF.

This clone was seen more than once but under ten times. The chain links TRBV6-8 to TRBJ2-2; 11 positions agree with TRBD2. Trimming at V came to 5 bases and at J to 7 bases, leaving 12 bases not matched to a gene. Per germline, CDR1 MNHGY and CDR2 SAAAGT. The CDR3 is 17 residues long. In nucleotides, the CDR3 is TGTGCCAGCAGTCCATCTAGCGGGAGGACCTATGGCGGGGAGCTGTTTTTT. This codes for CASSPSSGRTYGGELFF.

This clone was detected only a few times. The chain is built from TRBV19 and TRBJ1-3; possibly TRBD1 for D (5 bases). CDR3 length: 17 amino acids. V was trimmed by 1 base and J by 1 base, leaving 14 bases between them. The V gene's germline CDR1 is LNHDA and CDR2 SQIVND (reference sequence). DNA for the CDR3: TGTGCCAGTAGTATAGCCAGGGAGGTTCGGTCTGGAAACACCATATATTTT. Its translation is CASSIAREVRSGNTIYF.

This chain joins TRBV6-8 and TRBJ2-7; a weak D match, TRBD2 (6 bases). Trimming removed 7 bases at V and 5 bases at J, with 12 bases between. The length of the CDR3 is 12 residues. Germline V lookup: CDR1 MNHGY, CDR2 SAAAGT. CDR3 DNA: TGTGCCAGCACTCTAACGGGGGACGAGCAGTACTTC. Translating gives CASTLTGDEQYF.

This clone was recorded a few times. The rearrangement uses TRBV30 and TRBJ2-7; perhaps D is TRBD1 or TRBD2 (5 bases each). Germline V CDR1 and CDR2: GTSNPN, SVGIG (reference sequence). V was clipped by 0 bases and J by 7 bases, with 13 bases between them. The CDR3 runs 13 residues. CDR3 sequence: CAWSVRGTAEQYF. The CDR3 nucleotides are TGTGCCTGGAGTGTTAGAGGGACGGCTGAGCAGTACTTC.